This T cell receptor (beta chain) comes out of a study of regulatory T cells in long-lasting Graves disease. Study-wide context: Graves' patients who were just diagnosed had used antithyroid drugs for under 3 months.

Time point: newly diagnosed GD, antithyroid drugs for less than 3 months. PBMC RNA served as the TCR library source. This clonotype was observed a few times. Libraries of TCR beta came from iRepertoire HTBI primers plus Arm-PCR of CDR3 regions. Original processing methods: The samples included roughly 61 TRBV and some 14 TRBJ segments. MiXCR, applied by TCRdb to the multiplex PCR reads, yields one record per CDR3 protein. The V and J calls follow TCRdb's processing rather than the paper's. Seen here are 350,000 to 500,000 distinct CDR3 sequences, 16% observed once, and the top ten hold around 11%. This CDR3 contains 17 residues. The V end lost 0 bases, the J end lost 1 base, and 14 bases lay between the germline ends. Germline V gene data show CDR1 as LGHNA and CDR2 as YNFKEQ. A further study also used this sample, focusing on T cells in Graves' hyperthyroidism and ophthalmopathy.

The gene calls are TRBV4-2 and TRBJ2-3; TRBD2 might be the D (5 bases). This specimen was peripheral blood mononuclear cells (PBMCs), taken at new diagnosis, from a patient treated with antithyroid drugs. The receptor was derived from a woman in her 30s with Graves disease. DNA of the CDR3: TGTGCCAGCAGCCAAGATCTCGCTAGCCAGGGCACAGATACGCAGTATTTT. The encoded protein is CASSQDLASQGTDTQYF.